This T cell receptor (beta chain) is drawn from a study of blood T cell repertoires in COVID-19. Study in general: T cells, B-cell-depleted T cells, or PBMCs provided the cDNA or gDNA that served as material.

This CDR3 has 16 residues. V was pared by 8 bases and J by 2 bases, with 12 bases of the junction left unmatched. From germline, CDR1 is LNHNV and CDR2 YYDKDF (reference sequence). The data were produced by immunoSEQ multiplex PCR, yet TCRdb's version contains in-frame clones alone and is incomplete. The table lists 100,000 to 150,000 clones, 75% to 90% of them singletons, with 25% to 30% in the top ten. The TCR sequence derives from a man aged 65-85 years with active or convalescent COVID-19. The sample was peripheral blood. V is TRBV15 and J is TRBJ1-5; 7 bases are shared with TRBD1. CDR3 sequence: CATASVRQGRNQPQHF. Written as DNA, the CDR3 is TGTGCCACCGCGAGTGTCAGACAGGGTCGCAATCAGCCCCAGCATTTT.